These T cell receptor beta chains were read from a single sample in a study of blood T cell repertoires in COVID-19. TCRdb's copy holds only in-frame clones and misses some; the assay was immunoSEQ multiplex PCR. The sample carries over 300,000 clones, roughly 86% recorded once. Sequences were obtained from peripheral blood. The source of these receptors is a woman between 50 and 59 years old with acute or convalescent COVID-19. Each CDR3 is given with its conserved first and last residue. The D gene is left open where the match is weak. Some rows have no size entry. The others give once, few or many, or a class for an expanded clone.

d_call j_call v_call clone_size cdr3_aa cdr3_nt
TRBD1 TRBJ2-7 TRBV2 NA CASTGQGWVQYF TGTGCCAGCACCGGACAGGGCTGGGTGCAGTACTTC
NA TRBJ1-5 TRBV6-5 NA CASSLGRLGQPQHF TGTGCCAGCAGTTTAGGCAGGTTGGGTCAGCCCCAGCATTTT
NA TRBJ2-2 TRBV5-1 NA CASIPIGGHGTGELFF TGCGCCAGCATCCCTATCGGGGGGCATGGCACCGGGGAGCTGTTTTTT
NA TRBJ2-7 TRBV18 NA CASSPPSLSSYEQYF TGTGCCAGCTCACCCCCGAGCCTATCTTCCTACGAGCAGTACTTC
TRBD1 TRBJ1-2 TRBV7-8 NA CASSADRGGYTF TGTGCCAGCAGCGCGGACAGGGGTGGCTACACCTTC
NA TRBJ2-3 TRBV9 NA CASSIQSTDTQYF TGTGCCAGCAGCATCCAGAGCACAGATACGCAGTATTTT
TRBD1 TRBJ2-1 TRBV28 NA CASSFGTVNEQFF TGTGCCAGCAGTTTCGGGACAGTCAATGAGCAGTTCTTC
NA TRBJ1-3 TRBV9 NA CASSTFGQSGNTIYF TGTGCCAGCAGCACCTTTGGACAGTCAGGAAACACCATATATTTT
TRBD2 TRBJ2-3 TRBV10-3 once CAISGAGESTDTQYF TGTGCCATCAGTGGGGCGGGGGAGAGCACAGATACGCAGTATTTT
NA TRBJ2-7 TRBV7-9 NA CASSPPAASSRYEQYF TGTGCCAGCAGCCCCCCAGCGGCTTCCTCCAGGTACGAGCAGTACTTC
NA TRBJ2-3 TRBV4-3 NA CASSQDRTTDTQYF TGCGCCAGCAGCCAAGACAGAACCACAGATACGCAGTATTTT
NA TRBJ2-7 TRBV20-1 NA CSASPTRHFSYEQYF TGCAGTGCTAGTCCCACACGACACTTCTCCTACGAGCAGTACTTC
NA TRBJ2-7 TRBV7-8 NA CASSLDPAGSYEQYF TGTGCCAGCAGCTTAGACCCAGCGGGTTCCTACGAGCAGTACTTC
NA TRBJ1-1 TRBV7-9 once CASSSGLTEAFF TGTGCCAGCAGCTCGGGTCTGACTGAAGCTTTCTTT
NA TRBJ2-5 TRBV3-1/TRBV3-2 NA CASSQDAGIETQYF TGTGCCAGCAGCCAAGACGCAGGGATAGAGACCCAGTACTTC
NA TRBJ2-2 TRBV5-1 few CASSLVGDRTGELFF TGCGCCAGCAGCTTGGTGGGAGATCGCACCGGGGAGCTGTTTTTT
NA TRBJ2-1 TRBV11-2 NA CASSLGGDKQFF TGTGCCAGCAGCTTAGGAGGGGACAAGCAGTTCTTC
TRBD2 TRBJ2-1 TRBV6-2/TRBV6-3 NA CASSFTGLAGEQFF TGTGCCAGCAGTTTCACGGGACTAGCGGGAGAGCAGTTCTTC
TRBD1 TRBJ2-1 TRBV24-1 NA CATSDRTGEKPYNEQFF TGTGCCACCAGTGACCGGACAGGGGAGAAACCCTACAATGAGCAGTTCTTC
NA TRBJ1-1 TRBV7-9 NA CASSLDLGRGTEAFF TGTGCCAGCAGCTTAGATCTGGGTAGGGGGACTGAAGCTTTCTTT
TRBD1 TRBJ2-7 TRBV7-2 NA CASSTGTGISYEQYF TGTGCCAGCAGCACCGGGACAGGGATCTCCTACGAGCAGTACTTC
TRBD1 TRBJ1-1 TRBV27 NA CASSSHRGTEAFF TGTGCCAGCAGTTCCCACAGGGGCACTGAAGCTTTCTTT
NA TRBJ2-2 TRBV7-9 NA CASSLGTLTGELFF TGTGCCAGCAGCTTAGGGACTCTAACCGGGGAGCTGTTTTTT